A single sample gave rise to the 13 T cell receptor beta chains below, sequenced in a study of identical twins. A single record per CDR3 protein comes from TCRdb applying MiXCR to the 5' RACE reads. The sample lists about 790,000 distinct CDR3 sequences; 15% to 20% were seen once. The sample was also reused in another study, on T cells expressing NK-cell markers.

The sequencing input was PBMCs. These receptors all come from a woman between 18 and 29 years old in good health.

This clonotype appeared a few times. The chain joins TRBV29-1 to TRBJ2-3; D ambiguous. The germline V and J ends were trimmed by 6 bases and 4 bases, with 5 bases remaining between them. Per germline, CDR1 SQVTM and CDR2 ANQGSEA. The CDR3 runs 10 residues. This CDR3 reads CSVLADTQYF. The CDR3, as DNA: TGCAGCGTACTGGCAGATACGCAGTATTTT.

This clonotype came up a few times. The chain links TRBV5-1 to TRBJ2-5; possibly TRBD1 for D (5 bases). This CDR3 contains 11 residues. Germline loops: CDR1 SGHRS, CDR2 YFSETQ. Trimming pared 7 bases from V and 3 bases from J, leaving 7 bases between. The CDR3 reads CASEQEETQYF. In DNA, the CDR3 is TGCGCCAGCGAACAGGAAGAGACCCAGTACTTC.

A few counts support this clonotype. This chain joins TRBV4-3 and TRBJ2-5; 7 nucleotides align to TRBD2. Germline V CDR1 and CDR2: LGHNA, YSLEER. The CDR3 runs 14 residues. V dropped 1 base and J dropped 5; count of bases not matched to a gene: 4. The CDR3 sequence is CASSQGTSAETQYF. In DNA, the CDR3 is TGCGCCAGCAGCCAAGGAACTAGCGCCGAGACCCAGTACTTC.

Ten or more counts support this clonotype. This chain uses TRBV10-1 with TRBJ2-1, with 11 bases aligning to TRBD2. CDR1 is WNHNN and CDR2 is SYGVQD in the germline V gene (reference sequence). Trimming at V came to 6 bases and at J to 3 bases, leaving 4 bases not matched to a gene. The CDR3 sequence is 15 residues long. The CDR3 DNA is TGCGCCAGCAGCGGGACTAGCGGCCTCTACAATGAGCAGTTCTTC. It encodes CASSGTSGLYNEQFF.

The chain is built from TRBV20-1 and TRBJ2-1, with 10 bases that match TRBD2. CDR1 and CDR2 (germline): DFQATT, SNEGSKA (reference sequence). Trimming took 1 base from V and 6 from J; bases not matched to a gene: 6. This CDR3 is built from 15 residues. The CDR3 is CSARALAGAINEQFF. The CDR3 DNA sequence: TGCAGTGCTAGAGCCCTAGCGGGGGCGATCAATGAGCAGTTCTTC.

The chain links TRBV29-1 to TRBJ2-7, with 11 bases aligning to TRBD1. Trimming took 7 bases from V and 5 from J; bases not matched to a gene: 7. This CDR3 region has 13 residues. The V gene's germline CDR1 is SQVTM and CDR2 ANQGSEA. DNA of the CDR3: TGCAGCGCATGGGACAGGGGGTACAACGAGCAGTACTTC. Translating gives CSAWDRGYNEQYF.

This chain joins TRBV5-6 and TRBJ2-7; TRBD1 matches 8 bases. The V gene's germline CDR1 is SGHDT and CDR2 YYEEEE. The CDR3 sequence is 14 residues long. Losses at the gene ends were 0 bases for V and 10 bases for J; bases not matched to a gene: 9. The CDR3 DNA sequence: TGTGCCAGCAGCTTGGAGGGCAGGGGGCCGACTCAGTACTTC. Translating gives CASSLEGRGPTQYF.

This chain uses TRBV27 with TRBJ2-6; D unclear. The CDR3 consists of 18 residues. Germline lookup yields CDR1 MNHEY and CDR2 SMNVEV (reference sequence). The V and J ends lost 4 bases and 2 bases respectively, with 18 bases between them. In DNA, the CDR3 is TGTGCCAGCAGTTCCCCCAGAGGTGTCCCCGCTGGGGCCAACGTCCTGACTTTC. It encodes CASSSPRGVPAGANVLTF.

The chain uses TRBV21-1 and TRBJ2-1. TRBV21-1 is designated a pseudogene. The CDR3 is 8 amino acids. The CDR3 spells CASGRCFF. CDR3 nucleotides: TGTGCCAGCGGTCGATGTTTCTTC.

The rearrangement links TRBV20-1 to TRBJ2-7, with D tentatively TRBD2 (6 bases). V was clipped by 5 bases and J by 2 bases, with 16 bases between them. The germline gives CDR1 DFQATT, CDR2 SNEGSKA (reference sequence). This CDR3 comprises 14 residues. The CDR3 spells CSARPRDFTYEQYF. The DNA of the CDR3 is TGCAGTGCTCGGCCTCGGGACTTTACCTACGAGCAGTACTTC.

This clonotype came up a few times. This sequence joins TRBV15 and TRBJ2-5; TRBD1 matches at 7 bases. The ends lost 0 bases at V and 2 bases at J; junction bases unmatched: 3. The length of the CDR3 is 15 residues. The germline gives CDR1 LNHNV, CDR2 YYDKDF (reference sequence). The CDR3 DNA reads TGTGCCACCAGCAGAGATCCGGGACAGCAAGAGACCCAGTACTTC. Its protein is CATSRDPGQQETQYF.

This sequence joins TRBV11-2 and TRBJ2-1, with 8 bases that match TRBD2. The junction had 5 bases not matched to a gene; V was cut back by 1 base and J by 6 bases. The CDR3 covers 15 residues. The germline CDR1 and CDR2 sequences are SGHAT and FQNNGV. The CDR3 loop is CASSLAFGTSNEQFF. The CDR3 region has the DNA TGTGCCAGCAGCTTAGCCTTCGGGACTAGCAATGAGCAGTTCTTC.

The chain combines TRBV5-1 with TRBJ1-6, with 9 bases that match TRBD1. The junction had 9 bases not matched to a gene; V was cut back by 0 bases and J by 8 bases. The CDR3 consists of 17 residues. Germline-derived CDR1 and CDR2 are SGHRS and YFSETQ. CDR3 nucleotides: TGCGCCAGCAGCTTGGACCACAGGGGGCGGTTGGATTCACCCCTCCACTTT. The encoded protein is CASSLDHRGRLDSPLHF.